A single sample is the source of the 27 T cell receptor beta chains below, sequenced in a study of blood T cells in healthy people across ages. A sample-barcoded 5' primer and a J-beta primer mix were used in a second PCR of about 6 to 11 cycles. In TCRdb, the 5' RACE reads were re-called with MiXCR into one record per CDR3 protein. Of roughly 720,000 distinct CDR3 sequences listed, approximately 53% are singletons. The material sequenced was blood. These receptors all stem from an elderly man in good health.

This CDR3 reads CAISRDRAYEQYF. CDR3 DNA sequence: TGTGCCATCAGTCGGGACAGGGCCTACGAGCAGTACTTC. The chain carries TRBV10-3 and TRBJ2-4; 9 nucleotides agree with TRBD1. The tail of the sequence fits TRBJ2-7 better, so the J call may be wrong. Germline-derived CDR1 and CDR2 are ENHRY and SYGVKD. The CDR3 runs to 13 residues.

The V gene is TRBV9, the J gene TRBJ2-1; 10 bases fit TRBD2. The CDR3 covers 16 residues. Trimming cost V 0 bases and J 5 bases; bases outside gene matches: 5. Germline V CDR1 and CDR2: SGDLS, YYNGEE. The CDR3 region is CASSVAGLAVDNEQFF. The CDR3 bases are TGTGCCAGCAGCGTAGCAGGACTAGCGGTGGACAATGAGCAGTTCTTC.

V and J are TRBV7-2 and TRBJ2-3; possibly TRBD2 for D (6 bases). Deletions cut 5 bases from V and 1 base from J, with 19 bases between. The CDR3 loop spans 17 amino acids. Germline CDR1 and CDR2: SGHTA and FQGNSA. This chain's CDR3 is CASSTSPTPSGTDTQYF. The CDR3 DNA reads as TGTGCCAGCAGCACATCCCCCACACCTAGCGGCACAGATACGCAGTATTTT.

The V gene is TRBV7-2, the J gene TRBJ1-4; 9 positions match TRBD1. Unmatched junction bases numbered 5, after V lost 5 bases and J lost 7 bases. This CDR3 has 14 amino acids. Looked up from germline, CDR1 is SGHTA and CDR2 is FQGNSA. CDR3 loop: CASSRDRGSEKLFF. In nucleotides, the CDR3 is TGTGCCAGCAGCCGAGACAGGGGGTCTGAAAAACTGTTTTTT.

This clonotype was counted only a few times. J is TRBJ2-4 and V is TRBV27, with 7 bases fitting TRBD2. Germline-derived CDR1 and CDR2 are MNHEY and SMNVEV (reference sequence). The CDR3 runs 15 residues. V lost 2 bases to trimming and J lost 7 bases; unmatched junction nucleotides: 8. In DNA form, the CDR3 reads TGTGCCAGCAGTTTAGGTTTTGCCGGGAGGAACATTCAGTACTTC. Translated, it gives CASSLGFAGRNIQYF.

This clonotype was counted only a few times. J is TRBJ1-2 and V is TRBV29-1; D is ambiguous. Per the germline V gene, CDR1 is SQVTM and CDR2 is ANQGSEA. This CDR3 comprises 12 residues. V was shortened by 7 bases and J by 6 bases, with 15 bases between the two germline ends. CDR3 nucleotide sequence: TGCAGCGCCATGCAGGATTTCAATGGCTACACCTTC. Protein product: CSAMQDFNGYTF.

The V and J genes are TRBV6-5 and TRBJ1-5; 7 bases line up with TRBD1. The CDR3 sequence is 14 residues long. Germline values: CDR1 MNHEY, CDR2 SVGAGI. J lost 5 bases, V lost 5 bases, and 6 bases had no gene match. The CDR3 DNA reads TGTGCCAGCAGTCCCGGGACAGCTTATCAGCCCCAGCATTTT. Translation: CASSPGTAYQPQHF.

This clonotype was detected a few times. The V call is TRBV20-1, the J call TRBJ2-1, with a tentative D call TRBD2 (6 bases). Germline V gene data show CDR1 as DFQATT and CDR2 as SNEGSKA (reference sequence). The CDR3 has 14 amino acids. V was shortened by 1 base and J by 9 bases, with 16 bases between the two germline ends. The CDR3 is CSARATSSVFEQFF. CDR3 bases: TGCAGTGCTAGAGCTACCTCTAGCGTGTTTGAGCAGTTCTTC.

This clonotype was seen a handful of times. The chain employs TRBV5-1 and TRBJ1-1; D gene ambiguous. Germline V gene sequence: CDR1 SGHRS, CDR2 YFSETQ. The CDR3 length is 13 residues. Trimming left V 4 bases short and J 1 base short, with 8 bases between. CDR3 bases: TGCGCCAGCAGCACTGCGAAGAACACTGAAGCTTTCTTT. It specifies CASSTAKNTEAFF. Supplemented by reference TRBV5-1 and TRBJ1-1, the full variable domain reads KAGVTQTPRYLIKTRGQQVTLSCSPISGHRSVSWYQQTPGQGLQFLFEYFSETQRNKGNFPGRFSGRQFSNSRSEMNVSTLELGDSALYLCASSTAKNTEAFFGQGTRLTVV.

This chain connects TRBV13 to TRBJ2-7; 12 nucleotides align to TRBD1. The germline V gene encodes CDR1 PRHDT and CDR2 FYEKMQ (reference sequence). The CDR3 consists of 16 residues. Unmatched junction bases numbered 8, after V lost 4 bases and J lost 4 bases. CDR3 nucleotide sequence: TGTGCCAGCAGCTCAATACCGGGACAGGGGGCATACGAGCAGTACTTC. It encodes CASSSIPGQGAYEQYF.

This rearrangement joins TRBV6-5 to TRBJ2-2; a possible D gene is TRBD2 (6 bases). Germline assignment: CDR1 MNHEY and CDR2 SVGAGI. The CDR3 contains 16 residues. V was trimmed by 0 bases and J by 1 base, leaving 9 bases between them. CDR3 in amino acids: CASSYSAGENTGELFF. The DNA for the CDR3 is TGTGCCAGCAGTTACTCAGCGGGCGAGAACACCGGGGAGCTGTTTTTT.

The chain joins TRBV5-6 to TRBJ2-4, with D unclear. Germline values: CDR1 SGHDT, CDR2 YYEEEE. There are 11 residues in the CDR3. V lost 2 bases, J lost 6 bases, and 3 bases lay in between. CDR3 sequence: CASSFRNIQYF. CDR3 DNA: TGTGCCAGCAGCTTCAGAAACATTCAGTACTTC.

V and J are TRBV28 and TRBJ1-6, with 8 bases identical to TRBD1. The CDR3 runs to 20 residues. The J segment lost 0 bases and the V segment lost 2 bases, leaving 12 bases of the junction unmatched. Germline loops: CDR1 MDHEN, CDR2 SYDVKM. DNA for the CDR3: TGTGCCAGCAGTTTACCCGGGACAGGCCTCCTAAGCTCCTATAATTCACCCCTCCACTTT. This translates into CASSLPGTGLLSSYNSPLHF.

Regarding this clonotype: An end of the junction does not agree with germline; a read error may underlie this. The V call is TRBV12-3 or TRBV12-4, the J call TRBJ2-1, with D perhaps matching TRBD1 (6 bases). There are 15 residues in the CDR3. CDR3 in DNA: TGTGCCAGCAGTTTTGGGCAGGGGTCCTACAACGAGCAGTTCTTC. Protein sequence: CASSFGQGSYNEQFF.

The rearrangement joins TRBV27 to TRBJ1-6; possible D gene TRBD1, 5 bases. V shed 0 bases and J shed 4 bases, with 10 bases lying between them. The CDR3 has 16 amino acids. Germline values: CDR1 MNHEY, CDR2 SMNVEV (reference sequence). The CDR3 region has the DNA TGTGCCAGCAGTTTATCGACCCGGGGGTATAATTCACCCCTCCACTTT. Encoded protein: CASSLSTRGYNSPLHF.

On this clonotype: The junction differs from germline at one of its ends, possibly a read error. The rearrangement joins TRBV9 to TRBJ2-3, with D perhaps matching TRBD2 (6 bases). Germline loops: CDR1 SGDLS, CDR2 YYNGEE. This CDR3 region has 14 residues. The CDR3 sequence is CTSSVADSTDTQYF. The DNA for the CDR3 is TGTACCAGCAGCGTAGCGGACAGCACAGATACGCAGTATTTT.

The gene calls are TRBV5-1 and TRBJ1-1, with 10 positions matching TRBD1. Germline values: CDR1 SGHRS, CDR2 YFSETQ. The CDR3 is 13 residues long. With 4 bases clipped from V and 7 bases from J, the junction kept 4 bases outside the gene matches. The CDR3: CASSRQGADEAFF. DNA of the CDR3: TGCGCCAGCAGCAGACAGGGGGCAGATGAAGCTTTCTTT.

The chain recombines TRBV9 with TRBJ2-2, with D perhaps assigned TRBD1 or TRBD2 (5 bases each). Trimming left V 0 bases short and J 3 bases short, with 12 bases between. The CDR3 is 16 residues long. Per germline, CDR1 SGDLS and CDR2 YYNGEE. CDR3 in amino acids: CASSVAGASYTGELFF. In nucleotides, the CDR3 is TGTGCCAGCAGCGTAGCTGGGGCTAGCTACACCGGGGAGCTGTTTTTT.

The V call is TRBV20-1, the J call TRBJ2-3, with 9 bases that match TRBD2. The CDR3 consists of 15 residues. V was pared by 4 bases and J by 8 bases, with 13 bases of the junction left unmatched. Germline V gives CDR1 DFQATT, CDR2 SNEGSKA (reference sequence). CDR3 sequence reads: CSATHYSGSFGTQYF. CDR3 nucleotides: TGCAGTGCTACCCATTATAGCGGGAGCTTTGGTACGCAGTATTTT.

The chain uses TRBV6-6 and TRBJ2-1; 10 bases fit TRBD1. This CDR3 spans 16 amino acids. The germline gives CDR1 MNHNY, CDR2 SVGAGI (reference sequence). V shed 5 bases, J shed 1 base, and the junction held 5 bases outside the gene matches. CDR3 amino acids: CASSNPGQGSYNEQFF. The CDR3 region has the DNA TGTGCCAGCAGTAACCCGGGACAGGGGTCCTACAATGAGCAGTTCTTC.

This clonotype was counted only a few times. The chain recombines TRBV28 with TRBJ2-7, with 8 bases that match TRBD1. V lost 6 bases, J lost 3 bases, and 7 bases stayed unmatched. Germline V gene lookup returns CDR1 MDHEN and CDR2 SYDVKM. This CDR3 has 14 amino acids. CDR3 sequence: CASSAEQGVYEQYF. For the CDR3, the DNA is TGTGCCAGCAGCGCGGAACAGGGGGTCTACGAGCAGTACTTC.

The J gene is TRBJ2-7, the V gene TRBV28; possible D gene TRBD1, 5 bases. This CDR3 region has 12 residues. From germline, CDR1 is MDHEN and CDR2 SYDVKM. Trimming shortened V by 6 bases and J by 6 bases, and 12 bases separated the two germline ends. CDR3 DNA sequence: TGTGCCAGCAGCTCCCAGGGCCTCGAGCAGTACTTC. This gives the protein CASSSQGLEQYF.

The chain is built from TRBV11-2 and TRBJ2-3, with 10 bases matching TRBD2. Unmatched junction bases numbered 24, after V lost 1 base and J lost 14 bases. There are 19 residues in the CDR3. Germline CDR1 and CDR2: SGHAT and FQNNGV. The CDR3 DNA is TGTGCCAGCAGCTTAGTTAGTGTAACTAGCGGGGTCTCTGGCAGATACGCGTATTTT. Translated, it gives CASSLVSVTSGVSGRYAYF.

The genes are TRBV10-3 and TRBJ1-2, with 7 nucleotides matching TRBD1. J lost 6 bases, V lost 2 bases, and 3 bases had no gene match. Germline V lookup: CDR1 ENHRY, CDR2 SYGVKD. The CDR3 totals 13 residues. CDR3 residues: CAISEDRDDGYTF. CDR3 nucleotide sequence: TGTGCCATCAGTGAGGACAGGGATGATGGCTACACCTTC.

Worth noting for this clonotype: Likely a read error: the CDR3 ends without its conserved phenylalanine or tryptophan. No DNA is shown, since the ends of the CDR3 on it are uncertain; the CDR3 is the one TCRdb lists. The chain links TRBV3-1 to TRBJ2-7. Both ends counted, the CDR3 spans 15 residues. Germline V gene lookup returns CDR1 LGHDT and CDR2 YNNKEL (reference sequence). CDR3: CASSQVRDDFLRAVL.

The chain joins TRBV3-1 to TRBJ1-1; no definite D call. V was shortened by 1 base and J by 10 bases, with 16 bases between the two germline ends. Germline loops: CDR1 LGHDT, CDR2 YNNKEL (reference sequence). This CDR3 is built from 14 residues. Here the CDR3 DNA reads TGTGCCAGCAGCCAAGGATCGGCGGTCTTGGGAGCTTTCTTT. This translates into CASSQGSAVLGAFF.

This clonotype came up once. This chain connects TRBV20-1 to TRBJ2-3; D may be TRBD1 or TRBD2 (6 bases each). This CDR3 spans 13 amino acids. V shed 5 bases and J shed 4 bases, with 13 bases lying between them. Germline CDR1 is DFQATT and CDR2 is SNEGSKA (reference sequence). CDR3 sequence: CSAGGLVADTQYF. In nucleotides, the CDR3 is TGCAGTGCTGGGGGGCTAGTCGCAGATACGCAGTATTTT.